This T cell receptor (beta chain) was sequenced in a study of blood T cell repertoires in COVID-19. Libraries were prepared by immunoSEQ multiplex PCR; TCRdb keeps only in-frame clonotypes and omits some of them. This table holds more than 350,000 clones, 80% to 90% found once. The CDR3 extends over 14 amino acids. The germline V and J ends were trimmed by 10 bases and 4 bases, with 20 bases remaining between them. This rearrangement joins TRBV5-3 to TRBJ2-5, with TRBD2 as a possible D gene (6 bases). TRBV5-3 is sorted into the ORF group, with uncertain function. This clonotype originated in a woman aged 25-40 years with COVID-19, enrolled during active disease. Input material: peripheral blood. The CDR3 DNA is TGTGCCGTCAAAGGCCGGGACTTGGGAGAGACCCAGTACTTC. Protein: CAVKGRDLGETQYF.